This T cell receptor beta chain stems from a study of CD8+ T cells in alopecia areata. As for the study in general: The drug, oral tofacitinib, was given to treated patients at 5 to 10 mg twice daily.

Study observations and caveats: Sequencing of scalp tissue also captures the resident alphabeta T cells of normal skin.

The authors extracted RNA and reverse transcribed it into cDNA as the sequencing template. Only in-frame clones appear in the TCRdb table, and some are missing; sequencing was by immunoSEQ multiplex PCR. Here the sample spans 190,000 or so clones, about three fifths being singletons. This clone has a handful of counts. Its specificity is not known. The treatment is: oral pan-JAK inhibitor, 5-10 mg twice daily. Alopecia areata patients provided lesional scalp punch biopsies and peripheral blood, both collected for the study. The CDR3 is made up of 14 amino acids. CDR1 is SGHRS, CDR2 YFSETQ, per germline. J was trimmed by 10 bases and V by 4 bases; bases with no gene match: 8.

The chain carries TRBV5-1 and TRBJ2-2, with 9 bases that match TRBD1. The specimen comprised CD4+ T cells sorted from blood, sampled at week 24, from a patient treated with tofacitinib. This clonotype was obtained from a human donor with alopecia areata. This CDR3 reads CASSAMDRGEELFF. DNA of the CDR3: TGCGCCAGCAGCGCAATGGACAGGGGTGAGGAGCTGTTTTTT.